This T cell receptor (beta chain) was sequenced during a study of T cells in Graves' hyperthyroidism and ophthalmopathy. Notes on the study in general: Separating ophthalmopathy from stable hyperthyroidism was achieved by a 13 V-J model.

The study excluded patients with uncontrolled infection, other autoimmune disease, pregnancy or lactation. Per the germline V gene, CDR1 is MNHNS and CDR2 is SASEGT. This CDR3 comprises 15 residues. Trimming pared 5 bases from V and 8 bases from J, leaving 18 bases between. The CDR3 regions of TCR beta were amplified from RNA transcripts. During a first-round RT-PCR of the TCR CDR3, the HTBI primer set was used. TCRdb re-analysed the multiplex PCR reads in MiXCR, keeping a single row per CDR3 protein. The sample contains more than 300,000 distinct CDR3 sequences, approximately 17% of which appear only once. Many counts were recorded for this clonotype. Antigen specificity is unknown.

Input material: blood. The chain employs TRBV6-1 and TRBJ1-4; D remains unclear. The TCR comes from a woman aged 25-40 years with Graves' hyperthyroidism that later progressed to Graves' ophthalmopathy. The CDR3 sequence is CASSYIGRAREKLFF. The CDR3 bases are TGTGCCAGCAGTTACATCGGAAGAGCGCGGGAAAAACTGTTTTTT.